Below are 2 T cell receptor beta chains sequenced from a single sample in a study of T-cell memory formation after mild COVID-19. MiXCR was run by TCRdb on the 5' RACE reads, yielding one entry per CDR3 protein. The profile covers about 90,000 distinct CDR3 sequences, with about 14% appearing a single time and approximately 39% taken by the ten largest. Specimen: PBMCs or a T cell subset sorted from them (not recorded which). These receptors were taken from a man aged 18 to 30 who had mild COVID-19 (a few samples of this study predate the infection). Cell type and time point are not known.

The rearrangement links TRBV29-1 to TRBJ2-3; 7 bases are a match to TRBD2. V lost 7 bases and J lost 3; bases outside the gene matches: 7. Germline V lookup: CDR1 SQVTM, CDR2 ANQGSEA. CDR3 length: 13 amino acids. CDR3 protein: CSGGSGVTDTQYF. The CDR3 coding sequence is TGCAGCGGCGGGAGCGGGGTGACAGATACGCAGTATTTT.

The V and J genes are TRBV29-1 and TRBJ2-1; no clear D. Germline CDR1 SQVTM, CDR2 ANQGSEA. V dropped 1 base and J dropped 8 bases, with 18 bases sitting between them. The CDR3 contains 15 residues. CDR3 in DNA: TGCAGCGTTGAAGTTGTGTCTAGTAAGATCGATGAGCAGTTCTTC. It encodes CSVEVVSSKIDEQFF.